A single sample gave rise to the 25 T cell receptor beta chains below, sequenced in a study of blood T cells in healthy people across ages. A second roughly 6 to 11 cycle PCR used barcoded and J-beta primers. TCRdb processed the 5' RACE reads anew with MiXCR; each CDR3 protein has one entry. The table lists 730,000 or so distinct CDR3 sequences, approximately 43% of them singletons, with 20% to 25% in the top ten. The sequenced sample was blood. Source of these receptors: a woman aged 55-69 years in good health.

The chain uses TRBV4-2 and TRBJ2-5, with 11 nucleotides matching TRBD2. V shed 1 base, J shed 0 bases, and the junction held 7 bases outside the gene matches. The germline V gene encodes CDR1 LGHNA and CDR2 YNFKEQ. The CDR3 loop spans 18 amino acids. CDR3 bases: TGTGCCAGCAGCCAAGGGTCAGCTAGCGGGGGGAACCAAGAGACCCAGTACTTC. Protein product: CASSQGSASGGNQETQYF.

The rearrangement uses TRBV7-9 and TRBJ2-1; D is undetermined. Germline V gene data show CDR1 as SEHNR and CDR2 as FQNEAQ (reference sequence). CDR3 length: 12 amino acids. V was trimmed by 6 bases and J by 7 bases, leaving 10 bases between them. The CDR3 is CASRARVNEQFF. The CDR3 nucleotides are TGTGCCAGCAGGGCTAGGGTAAATGAGCAGTTCTTC.

The genes are TRBV20-1 and TRBJ2-3, with a weak D call TRBD1 (6 bases). The CDR3 consists of 12 residues. V lost 6 bases to trimming and J lost 2 bases, with 9 bases between them. CDR1 and CDR2 (germline): DFQATT, SNEGSKA (reference sequence). The CDR3 sequence: CSAGDTTDTQYF. CDR3 bases: TGCAGTGCCGGGGACACCACAGATACGCAGTATTTT.

This clonotype was counted a few times. The chain employs TRBV7-2 and TRBJ2-3, with D maybe TRBD1 (8 bases). The V and J ends lost 5 bases and 6 bases respectively, with 18 bases between them. CDR1 is SGHTA, CDR2 FQGNSA, per germline. The CDR3 is 15 amino acids. Written as DNA, the CDR3 is TGTGCCAGCAGCCGACTAGGACAGGGAGGGGATACGCAGTATTTT. Translation: CASSRLGQGGDTQYF. Variable domain in full (rest from reference TRBV7-2 and TRBJ2-3): GAGVSQSPSNKVTEKGKDVELRCDPISGHTALYWYRQSLGQGLEFLIYFQGNSAPDKSGLPSDRFSAERTGGSVSTLTIQRTQQEDSAVYLCASSRLGQGGDTQYFGPGTRLTVL.

This clonotype came up a few times. The V and J genes are TRBV29-1 and TRBJ1-2; 7 bases align to TRBD1. The J segment lost 6 bases and the V segment lost 3 bases, leaving 7 bases of the junction unmatched. CDR1 SQVTM and CDR2 ANQGSEA come from the germline V gene. The CDR3 length is 13 residues. The chain's CDR3 is CSVDNTGVDGYTF. For the CDR3, the DNA is TGCAGCGTTGACAACACAGGGGTGGATGGCTACACCTTC.

The CDR3 DNA reads TGTGCCAGCAGAGCTAGCGGACAATACAATGAGCAGTTCTTC. Residues: CASRASGQYNEQFF. V and J are TRBV6-5 and TRBJ2-1, with TRBD2 matching over 7 bases. The CDR3 extends over 14 amino acids. J was trimmed by 4 bases and V by 6 bases; bases with no gene match: 6. Germline V gives CDR1 MNHEY, CDR2 SVGAGI.

In the case of this clonotype: A single base is all that separates this from a far larger clone, so a read error is likely. The J gene is TRBJ2-3, the V gene TRBV7-9; D is undetermined. The CDR3 is 13 residues long. V was pared by 3 bases and J by 0 bases, with 4 bases between. From germline, CDR1 is SEHNR and CDR2 FQNEAQ (reference sequence). CDR3 in amino acids: CASSFASTDTQYF. CDR3 DNA: TGTGCCAGCAGCTTTGCTAGCACAGATACGCAGTATTTT. The variable domain in full, completed from reference TRBV7-9 and TRBJ2-3, reads DTGVSQNPRHKITKRGQNVTFRCDPISEHNRLYWYRQTLGQGPEFLTYFQNEAQLEKSRLLSDRFSAERPKGSFSTLEIQRTEQGDSAMYLCASSFASTDTQYFGPGTRLTVL.

CDR3 DNA sequence: TGTACCAGCAGCGCGCCCGGGACAGCCCCCATCTTCGTCTTCCCCAATGAGCAGTTCTTC. It is translated as CTSSAPGTAPIFVFPNEQFF. The chain has TRBV21-1 and TRBJ2-1; TRBD1 reflects the table's D call only, with no check against the DNA. TRBV21-1 is a pseudogene locus. This CDR3 spans 20 amino acids.

In its sample, this clonotype was seen a few times. V and J are TRBV9 and TRBJ2-3; no definite D call. Germline V gene lookup returns CDR1 SGDLS and CDR2 YYNGEE. V was shortened by 0 bases and J by 1 base, with 6 bases between the two germline ends. The CDR3 contains 14 residues. For the CDR3, the DNA is TGTGCCAGCAGCGTAGCAGCAGGCACAGATACGCAGTATTTT. It specifies CASSVAAGTDTQYF.

This clonotype turned up a few times. The V call is TRBV4-2, the J call TRBJ2-1; TRBD2 agrees at 11 bases. Germline values: CDR1 LGHNA, CDR2 YNFKEQ. The CDR3 totals 16 residues. Trimming cost V 5 bases and J 3 bases; bases outside gene matches: 6. CDR3 in DNA: TGTGCCAGCAGCATTCGGACTAGCGGGCTCTACAATGAGCAGTTCTTC. Translating gives CASSIRTSGLYNEQFF.

This clonotype appeared a few times. The chain recombines TRBV20-1 with TRBJ2-3, with 7 bases matching TRBD2. The germline V gene has CDR1 DFQATT and CDR2 SNEGSKA (reference sequence). This CDR3 has 12 amino acids. Trimming cost V 4 bases and J 5 bases; bases outside gene matches: 3. The chain's CDR3 is CSANWGGDTQYF. The CDR3 nucleotides are TGCAGTGCTAACTGGGGGGGAGATACGCAGTATTTT.

The V gene is TRBV2, the J gene TRBJ1-1, with no clear D. V was clipped by 7 bases and J by 0 bases, with 9 bases between them. The CDR3 is 13 amino acids. From germline, CDR1 is SNHLY and CDR2 FYNNEI. The CDR3 bases are TGTGCCAGCACTCCCCCTATGAACACTGAAGCTTTCTTT. It codes for CASTPPMNTEAFF.

The chain employs TRBV7-2 and TRBJ2-7, with 9 bases lining up with TRBD2. The J call may be mistaken, given a closer DNA end match to TRBJ2-5. The CDR3 extends over 15 amino acids. Germline CDR1 reads SGHTA; CDR2 reads FQGNSA. CDR3 in DNA: TGTGCCAGCAGGGTAGCGGGAGTAGGCGGGGAGACCCAGTACTTC. Its translation: CASRVAGVGGETQYF.

With respect to this clonotype: Given a much more abundant clone one base away, this may be a read error. V usage is TRBV12-3 or TRBV12-4 and J usage is TRBJ2-5; D is ambiguous. Trimming cost V 3 bases and J 5 bases, with 13 bases left between them. This CDR3 has 14 amino acids. The CDR3 loop is CASSFGVARETQYF. CDR3 bases: TGTGCCAGCAGTTTTGGGGTCGCTCGGGAGACCCAGTACTTC.

V is TRBV20-1 and J is TRBJ2-4, with D possibly called TRBD1 or TRBD2 (5 bases each). The J call is doubtful: the DNA matches TRBJ2-5 better. The CDR3 extends over 15 amino acids. CDR1 DFQATT and CDR2 SNEGSKA come from the germline V gene (reference sequence). CDR3 sequence: CSARGNPGPRETQYF. In nucleotides, the CDR3 is TGCAGTGCTAGGGGGAATCCGGGACCGCGAGAGACCCAGTACTTC.

This chain connects TRBV5-1 to TRBJ1-2; D gene uncertain. The CDR3 covers 12 residues. V gave up 4 bases and J gave up 10 bases, with 14 bases separating them. Looked up from germline, CDR1 is SGHRS and CDR2 is YFSETQ. CDR3 DNA: TGCGCCAGCAGCAGTTCGGGTCTAGACTACACCTTC. This translates into CASSSSGLDYTF.

The rearrangement links TRBV20-1 to TRBJ2-1, with 10 bases lining up with TRBD2. The CDR3 has 15 residues. Trimming removed 2 bases from V and 6 bases from J; junction bases left unmatched: 7. Germline V gene lookup returns CDR1 DFQATT and CDR2 SNEGSKA (reference sequence). The chain's CDR3 is CSARKAGGPFNEQFF. The CDR3 DNA follows: TGCAGTGCTAGAAAAGCGGGAGGGCCTTTCAATGAGCAGTTCTTC.

About this clonotype itself: The junction and the germline gene differ at one end; a read error may be behind it. The chain couples TRBV20-1 to TRBJ2-1; the D is unclear. The CDR3 loop spans 15 amino acids. Per the germline V gene, CDR1 is DFQATT and CDR2 is SNEGSKA (reference sequence). The DNA for the CDR3 is TGCAGTGTTAGAGGTGCTGCTGGCACCTACAATGAGCAGTTCTTC. Translation gives CSVRGAAGTYNEQFF.

The chain carries TRBV5-1 and TRBJ2-7, with D possibly TRBD2 on 5 matching bases. CDR3 size: 15 residues. The germline CDR1 and CDR2 sequences are SGHRS and YFSETQ. The V gene lost 0 bases and the J gene lost 2 bases, with 12 bases spanning the gap. CDR3 DNA: TGCGCCAGCAGCTTGGGCGAGGGCGGCACCTACGAGCAGTACTTC. Its translation: CASSLGEGGTYEQYF. Full variable domain (remainder filled in from reference TRBV5-1 and TRBJ2-7): KAGVTQTPRYLIKTRGQQVTLSCSPISGHRSVSWYQQTPGQGLQFLFEYFSETQRNKGNFPGRFSGRQFSNSRSEMNVSTLELGDSALYLCASSLGEGGTYEQYFGPGTRLTVT.

This clonotype was picked up a small number of times. The chain joins TRBV9 to TRBJ2-7; 10 nucleotides match TRBD1. The CDR3 has 15 amino acids. Germline V gives CDR1 SGDLS, CDR2 YYNGEE. V was clipped by 2 bases and J by 5 bases; unmatched bases: 7. The CDR3 spells CASSVGQGTAHEQYF. CDR3 DNA sequence: TGTGCCAGCAGCGTGGGACAGGGGACAGCCCACGAGCAGTACTTC.

A word on this clonotype: The junction departs from the called germline gene at one end, perhaps through a read error. V is TRBV4-3 and J is TRBJ2-1, with 9 bases lining up with TRBD2. The V gene's germline CDR1 is LGHNA and CDR2 YSLEER. The CDR3 spans 15 residues. The CDR3 DNA reads as TGCGCCAACAGCCCATCTAGCGGGGCCTACAATGAGCAGTTCTTC. Translation: CANSPSSGAYNEQFF.

The chain employs TRBV12-3 or TRBV12-4 and TRBJ1-6; a weak D match, TRBD1 (6 bases). Trimming stripped 5 bases from V and 8 bases from J, with 19 bases between. CDR3 size: 16 residues. The CDR3, as DNA: TGTGCCAGCAGTCCCTTCCCCCACAGGGAAGATTCACCCCTCCACTTT. The encoded protein is CASSPFPHREDSPLHF.

For this clonotype: A junction boundary mismatches the germline segment, possibly from a read error. V usage is TRBV6-2 or TRBV6-3 and J usage is TRBJ2-7; TRBD1 might be the D (6 bases). Per germline, CDR1 MNHEY and CDR2 SVGEGT. The CDR3 consists of 13 residues. The CDR3: CTSTRQAPYEQYF. In DNA, the CDR3 is TGTACCAGCACTAGACAGGCCCCCTACGAGCAGTACTTC.

CDR3 DNA: TGTGCCAGCAGCCAACCCGACAGGTACAATGAGCAGTTCTTC. Translating gives CASSQPDRYNEQFF. The rearrangement joins TRBV14 to TRBJ2-1; perhaps TRBD1 as D (6 bases). Germline-derived CDR1 and CDR2 are SGHDN and FVKESK. CDR3 length: 14 residues. Trimming took off 2 bases at V and 4 bases at J, with 9 bases between the two ends.

The genes are TRBV11-2 and TRBJ2-1; TRBD2 matches at 7 bases. Germline CDR1 reads SGHAT; CDR2 reads FQNNGV. V shed 6 bases and J 12 bases; nucleotides not matched to a gene: 8. The CDR3 is 12 residues long. CDR3 sequence reads: CASSRDPGGQFF. The CDR3, as DNA: TGTGCCAGCAGTCGAGACCCGGGGGGGCAGTTCTTC. Filled out from reference TRBV11-2 and TRBJ2-1, the complete variable domain reads EAGVAQSPRYKIIEKRQSVAFWCNPISGHATLYWYQQILGQGPKLLIQFQNNGVVDDSQLPKDRFSAERLKGVDSTLKIQPAKLEDSAVYLCASSRDPGGQFFGPGTRLTVL.